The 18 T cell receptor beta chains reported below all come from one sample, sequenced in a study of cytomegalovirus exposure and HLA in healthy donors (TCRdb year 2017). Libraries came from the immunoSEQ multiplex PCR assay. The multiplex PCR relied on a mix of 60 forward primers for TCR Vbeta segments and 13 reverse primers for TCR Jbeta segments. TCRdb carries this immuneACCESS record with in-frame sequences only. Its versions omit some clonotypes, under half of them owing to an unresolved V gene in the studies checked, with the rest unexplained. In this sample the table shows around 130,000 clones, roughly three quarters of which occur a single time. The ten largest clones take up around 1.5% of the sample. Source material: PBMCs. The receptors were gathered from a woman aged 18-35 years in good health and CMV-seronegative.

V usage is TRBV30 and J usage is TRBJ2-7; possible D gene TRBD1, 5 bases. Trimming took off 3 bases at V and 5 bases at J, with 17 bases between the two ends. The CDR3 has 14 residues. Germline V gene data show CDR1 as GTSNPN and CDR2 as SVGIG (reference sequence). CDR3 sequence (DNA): TGTGCCTGGAGGTTTAGGGGATTCGGCGACGAGCAGTACTTC. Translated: CAWRFRGFGDEQYF.

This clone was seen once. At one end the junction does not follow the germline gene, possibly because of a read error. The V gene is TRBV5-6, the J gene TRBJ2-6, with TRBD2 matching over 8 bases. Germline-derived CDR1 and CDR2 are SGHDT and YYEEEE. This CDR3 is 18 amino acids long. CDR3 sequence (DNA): TGTGCCAGCGGGGTAGGGAAAGCGGGAGTACTTGGGGGCAACGTCCTGACTTTC. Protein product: CASGVGKAGVLGGNVLTF.

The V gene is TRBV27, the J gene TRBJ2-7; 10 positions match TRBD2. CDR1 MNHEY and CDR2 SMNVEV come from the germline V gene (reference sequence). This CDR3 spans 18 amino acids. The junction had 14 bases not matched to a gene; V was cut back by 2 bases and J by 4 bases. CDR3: CASSLIGSGRRLGYEQYF. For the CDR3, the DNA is TGTGCCAGCAGTTTAATAGGTAGCGGGAGGAGGCTTGGGTACGAGCAGTACTTC.

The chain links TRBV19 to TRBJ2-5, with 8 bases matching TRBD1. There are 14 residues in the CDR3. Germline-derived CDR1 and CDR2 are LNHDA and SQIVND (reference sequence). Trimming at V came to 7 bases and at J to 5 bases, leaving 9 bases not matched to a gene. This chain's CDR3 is CASNSGGSLETQYF. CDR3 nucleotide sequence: TGTGCCAGTAACTCAGGGGGCTCCCTTGAGACCCAGTACTTC.

CDR3 sequence: CASSLTGNPNYGYTF. The CDR3 DNA reads TGCGCCAGCAGCTTGACGGGGAATCCTAACTATGGCTACACCTTC. J is TRBJ1-2 and V is TRBV5-1; no firm D call. This CDR3 spans 15 amino acids. CDR1 and CDR2 from the germline V gene are SGHRS and YFSETQ. Trimming stripped 1 base from V and 0 bases from J, with 10 bases between. Looking up the rest from reference TRBV5-1 and TRBJ1-2 gives the full variable domain: KAGVTQTPRYLIKTRGQQVTLSCSPISGHRSVSWYQQTPGQGLQFLFEYFSETQRNKGNFPGRFSGRQFSNSRSEMNVSTLELGDSALYLCASSLTGNPNYGYTFGSGTRLTVV.

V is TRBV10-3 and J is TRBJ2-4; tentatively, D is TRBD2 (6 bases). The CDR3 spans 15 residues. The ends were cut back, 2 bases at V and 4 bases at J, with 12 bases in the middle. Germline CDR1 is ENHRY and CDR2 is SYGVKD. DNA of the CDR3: TGTGCCATCAGTGAGGGGAGCGGACTAAAAAACATTCAGTACTTC. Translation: CAISEGSGLKNIQYF.

The CDR3 is CASSPLLGYNEQFF. CDR3 nucleotides: TGTGCCAGCAGCCCATTACTAGGGTACAATGAGCAGTTCTTC. The gene calls are TRBV7-2 and TRBJ2-1; D might be TRBD2 (5 bases). Germline CDR1 SGHTA, CDR2 FQGNSA. Trimming cost V 5 bases and J 4 bases, with 12 bases left between them. This CDR3 region has 14 residues.

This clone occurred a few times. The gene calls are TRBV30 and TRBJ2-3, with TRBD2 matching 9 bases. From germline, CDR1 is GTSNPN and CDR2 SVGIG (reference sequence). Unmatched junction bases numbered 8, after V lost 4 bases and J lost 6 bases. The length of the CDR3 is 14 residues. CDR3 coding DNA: TGTGCCTGGAAGATGCTAGCGGGAAAGGATACGCAGTATTTT. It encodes CAWKMLAGKDTQYF.

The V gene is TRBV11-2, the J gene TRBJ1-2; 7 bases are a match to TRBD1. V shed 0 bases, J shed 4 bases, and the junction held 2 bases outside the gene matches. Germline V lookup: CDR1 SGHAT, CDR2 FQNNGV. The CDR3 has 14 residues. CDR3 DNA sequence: TGTGCCAGCAGCTTAGAGAGGACAGGCTATGGCTACACCTTC. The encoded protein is CASSLERTGYGYTF. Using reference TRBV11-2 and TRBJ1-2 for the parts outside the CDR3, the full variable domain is EAGVAQSPRYKIIEKRQSVAFWCNPISGHATLYWYQQILGQGPKLLIQFQNNGVVDDSQLPKDRFSAERLKGVDSTLKIQPAKLEDSAVYLCASSLERTGYGYTFGSGTRLTVV.

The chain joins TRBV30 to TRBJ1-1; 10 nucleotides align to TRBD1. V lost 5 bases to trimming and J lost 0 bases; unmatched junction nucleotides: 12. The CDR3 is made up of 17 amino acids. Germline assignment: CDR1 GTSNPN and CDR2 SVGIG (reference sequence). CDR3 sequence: CAWGQSGTGDVNTEAFF. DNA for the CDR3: TGTGCCTGGGGGCAGTCCGGGACAGGGGATGTGAACACTGAAGCTTTCTTT.

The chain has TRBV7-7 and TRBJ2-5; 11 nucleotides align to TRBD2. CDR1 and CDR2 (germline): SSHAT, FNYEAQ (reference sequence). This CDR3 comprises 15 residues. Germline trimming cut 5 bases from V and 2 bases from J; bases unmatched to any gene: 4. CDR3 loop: CASSLGTSGQETQYF. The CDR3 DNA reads TGTGCCAGCAGCCTCGGGACTAGCGGACAAGAGACCCAGTACTTC.

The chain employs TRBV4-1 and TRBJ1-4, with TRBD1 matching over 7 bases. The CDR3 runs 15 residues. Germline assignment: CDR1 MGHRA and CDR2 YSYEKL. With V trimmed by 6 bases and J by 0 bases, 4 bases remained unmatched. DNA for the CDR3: TGCGCCAGCAGACGGCAGGGGGCAACTAATGAAAAACTGTTTTTT. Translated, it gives CASRRQGATNEKLFF.

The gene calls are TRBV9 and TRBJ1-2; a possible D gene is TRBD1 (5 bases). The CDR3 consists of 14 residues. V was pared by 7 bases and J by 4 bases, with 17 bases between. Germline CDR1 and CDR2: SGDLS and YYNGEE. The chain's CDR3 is CASLRTRGSYGYTF. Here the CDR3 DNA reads TGTGCCAGCCTACGGACAAGGGGTAGCTATGGCTACACCTTC.

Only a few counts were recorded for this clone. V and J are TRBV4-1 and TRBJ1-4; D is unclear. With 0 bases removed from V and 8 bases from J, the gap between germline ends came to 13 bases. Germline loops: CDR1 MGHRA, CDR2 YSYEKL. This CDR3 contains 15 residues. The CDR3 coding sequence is TGCGCCAGCAGCCAAGATTCGAGGGCTGGAGAAAAACTGTTTTTT. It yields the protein CASSQDSRAGEKLFF.

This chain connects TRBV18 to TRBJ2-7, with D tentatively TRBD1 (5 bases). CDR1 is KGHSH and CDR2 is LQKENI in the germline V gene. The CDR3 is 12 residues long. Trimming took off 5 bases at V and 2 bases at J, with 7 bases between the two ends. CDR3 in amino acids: CASSVQAYEQYF. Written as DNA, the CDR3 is TGTGCCAGCTCAGTACAGGCCTACGAGCAGTACTTC.

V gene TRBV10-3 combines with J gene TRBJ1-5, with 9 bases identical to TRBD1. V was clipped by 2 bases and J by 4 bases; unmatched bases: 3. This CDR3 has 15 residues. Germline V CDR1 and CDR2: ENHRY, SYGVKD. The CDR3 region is CAISEGDRENQPQHF. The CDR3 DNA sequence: TGTGCCATCAGTGAGGGGGACAGGGAGAATCAGCCCCAGCATTTT.

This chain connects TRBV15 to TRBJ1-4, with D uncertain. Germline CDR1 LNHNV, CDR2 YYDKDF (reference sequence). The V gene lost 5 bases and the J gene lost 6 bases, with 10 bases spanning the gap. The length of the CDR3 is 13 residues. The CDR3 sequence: CATSVGEDEKLFF. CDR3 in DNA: TGTGCCACCAGCGTCGGAGAGGATGAAAAACTGTTTTTT.

CDR3 in DNA: TGCGCCAGCAGCGGGGGGACAGCTTACGAAAAACTGTTTTTT. Protein product: CASSGGTAYEKLFF. This chain connects TRBV5-1 to TRBJ1-4, with 7 bases matching TRBD1. The ends lost 4 bases at V and 8 bases at J; junction bases unmatched: 8. CDR1 and CDR2 from the germline V gene are SGHRS and YFSETQ. The length of the CDR3 is 14 residues. Using reference TRBV5-1 and TRBJ1-4 for the parts outside the CDR3, the full variable domain is KAGVTQTPRYLIKTRGQQVTLSCSPISGHRSVSWYQQTPGQGLQFLFEYFSETQRNKGNFPGRFSGRQFSNSRSEMNVSTLELGDSALYLCASSGGTAYEKLFFGSGTQLSVL.